A single sample gave rise to the 24 T cell receptor beta chains below, sequenced in a study of spatial heterogeneity in lung cancer. Whole-study results and caveats: Tumoral mutation counts were tracked by counts of expanded intratumoral alpha and beta TCRs.

Using its own MiXCR run on the 5' RACE reads, TCRdb lists one record per CDR3 protein. This table holds about 30,000 distinct CDR3 sequences, more than 5.5% found once. These receptors' antigens are unknown. Time point reported: sample taken at primary tumor resection. The sample in question was lung tumor tissue, obtained at surgery. These receptors all come from a male donor with early-stage non-small cell lung cancer.

This clonotype was seen at least ten times. This rearrangement joins TRBV20-1 to TRBJ1-6; no clear D. The CDR3 extends over 16 amino acids. V was trimmed by 2 bases and J by 0 bases, leaving 11 bases between them. From germline, CDR1 is DFQATT and CDR2 SNEGSKA (reference sequence). CDR3 coding DNA: TGCAGTGCTAGATTCGACCCAAGCTCCTATAATTCACCCCTCCACTTT. Encoded protein: CSARFDPSSYNSPLHF.

This clonotype has at least ten counts. Here the CDR3 reads CSFSQTQGQETQYF. The CDR3 DNA is TGCAGCTTTAGTCAGACCCAGGGGCAAGAGACCCAGTACTTC. The chain joins TRBV29-1 to TRBJ2-5, with TRBD1 as a possible D gene (6 bases). The CDR3 has 14 amino acids. Trimming left V 8 bases short and J 2 bases short, with 18 bases between. Germline V gene lookup returns CDR1 SQVTM and CDR2 ANQGSEA. Combining the CDR3 with reference TRBV29-1 and TRBJ2-5 gives the whole variable domain SAVISQKPSRDICQRGTSLTIQCQVDSQVTMMFWYRQQPGQSLTLIATANQGSEATYESGFVIDKFPISRPNLTFSTLTVSNMSPEDSSIYLCSFSQTQGQETQYFGPGTRLLVL.

In this sample, this clonotype turned up many times. The CDR3 DNA follows: TGCGCCAGCAGCCTTAATTATCCAGGGCTCAATTCACCCCTCCACTTT. Protein sequence: CASSLNYPGLNSPLHF. J is TRBJ1-6 and V is TRBV5-1; a weak D match, TRBD1 (5 bases). Germline CDR1 and CDR2: SGHRS and YFSETQ. The germline V and J ends were trimmed by 4 bases and 7 bases, with 18 bases remaining between them. The CDR3 sequence is 16 residues long.

This clonotype was detected many times. The chain combines TRBV7-9 with TRBJ1-5, with 7 nucleotides matching TRBD1. The V gene end was trimmed by 1 base and the J gene end by 5 bases; junction bases not matched to a gene: 5. The CDR3 is 15 amino acids. The germline V gene has CDR1 SEHNR and CDR2 FQNEAQ (reference sequence). The CDR3 sequence: CASSLGGDSYQPQHF. CDR3 nucleotides: TGTGCCAGCAGCTTAGGAGGGGACAGCTATCAGCCCCAGCATTTT.

This chain links TRBV24-1 with TRBJ2-1; a possible D gene is TRBD1 (6 bases). The CDR3 is made up of 14 amino acids. The V and J ends lost 1 base and 7 bases respectively, with 10 bases between them. Germline assignment: CDR1 KGHDR and CDR2 SFDVKD. This CDR3 is CATSDFPGENEQFF. DNA for the CDR3: TGTGCCACCAGTGATTTCCCAGGGGAAAATGAGCAGTTCTTC.

By share of the sample, this clonotype is medium-sized (0.01 to 0.1%). The V gene is TRBV28, the J gene TRBJ2-3; 9 bases are shared with TRBD2. Germline V gene sequence: CDR1 MDHEN, CDR2 SYDVKM. The CDR3 is made up of 14 amino acids. J was trimmed by 2 bases and V by 9 bases; bases with no gene match: 6. The DNA for the CDR3 is TGTGCCAGTAGGGTAGCGGGGGACACAGATACGCAGTATTTT. It translates to CASRVAGDTDTQYF.

This clonotype was recorded a few times. V gene TRBV27 combines with J gene TRBJ2-3, with D possibly being TRBD1 or TRBD2 (5 bases each). The CDR3 is 15 residues long. CDR1 MNHEY and CDR2 SMNVEV come from the germline V gene (reference sequence). The V and J ends lost 5 bases and 8 bases respectively, with 20 bases between them. As DNA, the CDR3 is TGTGCCAGCAGTCCGGAACTAGGGGCAGCTGGTACGCAGTATTTT. Residues: CASSPELGAAGTQYF.

This clonotype was detected many times. The J gene is TRBJ2-7, the V gene TRBV27; 10 bases match TRBD1. CDR3 length: 13 residues. Germline V gene data show CDR1 as MNHEY and CDR2 as SMNVEV (reference sequence). J lost 5 bases, V lost 6 bases, and 4 bases had no gene match. CDR3: CASRRTGGDEQYF. As DNA, the CDR3 is TGTGCCAGCAGGCGGACAGGGGGAGACGAGCAGTACTTC.

This clonotype was counted ten times or more. This chain links TRBV20-1 with TRBJ2-3, with 9 bases identical to TRBD2. This CDR3 contains 14 residues. V shed 6 bases and J 6 bases; nucleotides not matched to a gene: 10. Looked up from germline, CDR1 is DFQATT and CDR2 is SNEGSKA (reference sequence). CDR3 sequence: CSAYRVAGVDTQYF. In DNA, the CDR3 is TGCAGTGCATACCGGGTAGCGGGGGTCGATACGCAGTATTTT.

This clonotype was seen at least ten times. The V and J genes are TRBV18 and TRBJ2-3; 8 bases map to TRBD1. Germline lookup yields CDR1 KGHSH and CDR2 LQKENI. This CDR3 contains 14 residues. Unmatched junction bases numbered 0, after V lost 3 bases and J lost 1 base. DNA for the CDR3: TGTGCCAGCTCACCGACAGGGGGCACAGATACGCAGTATTTT. Translation: CASSPTGGTDTQYF.

This clonotype was picked up many times. The chain uses TRBV6-6 and TRBJ1-2; maybe TRBD1 (5 bases). The germline V gene has CDR1 MNHNY and CDR2 SVGAGI (reference sequence). Trimming removed 4 bases from V and 8 bases from J, with 11 bases in between. This CDR3 comprises 12 residues. This CDR3 is CASSFNWDGYTF. The DNA of the CDR3 is TGTGCCAGCAGTTTTAACTGGGACGGCTACACCTTC.

This clonotype was recorded many times. The chain links TRBV15 to TRBJ1-5; D is ambiguous. CDR1 and CDR2 from the germline V gene are LNHNV and YYDKDF (reference sequence). V dropped 0 bases and J dropped 0 bases, with 6 bases sitting between them. The CDR3 runs 15 residues. The CDR3: CATSRDAYSNQPQHF. In nucleotides, the CDR3 is TGTGCCACCAGCAGAGATGCGTATAGCAATCAGCCCCAGCATTTT.

This sequence joins TRBV28 and TRBJ1-2, with D unclear. The CDR3 runs to 14 residues. In germline, CDR1 is MDHEN, CDR2 SYDVKM. Trimming removed 8 bases from V and 2 bases from J, with 15 bases in between. CDR3 sequence reads: CASGSPSENYGYTF. DNA of the CDR3: TGTGCCAGCGGGTCTCCATCGGAGAACTATGGCTACACCTTC.

This chain links TRBV20-1 with TRBJ1-5; no definite D call. The CDR3 sequence is 13 residues long. Between the trimmed V and J ends, which lost 2 bases and 3 bases, there was a span of 8 bases. The germline V gene has CDR1 DFQATT and CDR2 SNEGSKA (reference sequence). CDR3 bases: TGCAGTGCTAGAACATCTCTCAATCAGCCCCAGCATTTT. This gives the protein CSARTSLNQPQHF.

This clonotype has just a few counts. This rearrangement joins TRBV4-1 to TRBJ2-3; 11 bases fit TRBD2. The germline V gene encodes CDR1 MGHRA and CDR2 YSYEKL. This CDR3 has 16 residues. Trimming at V came to 0 bases and at J to 8 bases, leaving 7 bases not matched to a gene. The CDR3 DNA reads as TGCGCCAGCAGCCAAGAAGTAGCGGGGGGGCTGGGTACGCAGTATTTT. This sequence encodes CASSQEVAGGLGTQYF.

This clonotype was seen a few times. J is TRBJ2-1 and V is TRBV12-3 or TRBV12-4; D might be TRBD1 (6 bases). The V and J ends lost 1 base and 4 bases respectively, with 8 bases between them. CDR3 length: 14 amino acids. CDR3 region: CASSLGTEYNEQFF. Here the CDR3 DNA reads TGTGCCAGCAGTTTAGGGACAGAATACAATGAGCAGTTCTTC.

In the case of this clonotype: This is likely a read error, given that the CDR3 carries no conserved phenylalanine or tryptophan at its end. The gene calls are TRBV4-3 and TRBJ2-5; no clear D. Germline V CDR1 and CDR2: LGHNA, YSLEER. The CDR3 has 13 residues. The ends were cut back, 3 bases at V and 1 base at J, with 6 bases in the middle. This chain's CDR3 is CASSQGTQETQYL. In nucleotides, the CDR3 is TGCGCCAGCAGCCAGGGAACCCAAGAGACCCAGTACCTC.

The sample holds many counts of this clonotype. The J gene is TRBJ2-5, the V gene TRBV7-2, with unresolved D. Trimming took 1 base from V and 5 from J, leaving 11 bases between them. Germline V gene data show CDR1 as SGHTA and CDR2 as FQGNSA. The CDR3 has 14 amino acids. This chain's CDR3 is CASSLGAIVETQYF. The CDR3 DNA follows: TGTGCCAGCAGCTTAGGGGCTATCGTCGAGACCCAGTACTTC.

This clonotype was detected only a few times. CDR3 nucleotides: TGTGCCAGCAGCCCGAACCTAGCGGGGGCCAGCACAGATACGCAGTATTTT. This translates into CASSPNLAGASTDTQYF. The rearrangement joins TRBV3-1 to TRBJ2-3; TRBD2 matches 10 bases. V lost 4 bases, J lost 0 bases, and 7 bases stayed unmatched. CDR1 LGHDT and CDR2 YNNKEL come from the germline V gene (reference sequence). The CDR3 totals 17 residues.

This clonotype was seen at least ten times. The J gene is TRBJ1-1, the V gene TRBV7-9; 8 nucleotides line up with TRBD1. The CDR3 runs to 13 residues. The V segment lost 5 bases and the J segment 4 bases; nucleotides outside the gene matches: 3. CDR1 SEHNR and CDR2 FQNEAQ come from the germline V gene (reference sequence). The DNA of the CDR3 is TGTGCCAGCAGCGTCGGACAGGGCACTGAAGCTTTCTTT. Its translation: CASSVGQGTEAFF.

This clonotype was seen at least ten times. The chain links TRBV2 to TRBJ2-3; 9 nucleotides agree with TRBD2. V trimming: 6 bases; J trimming: 6 bases; junction bases outside the gene matches: 1. Germline V gene sequence: CDR1 SNHLY, CDR2 FYNNEI. The CDR3 loop spans 12 amino acids. Here the CDR3 reads CASRRGGDTQYF. The CDR3 nucleotides read TGTGCCAGCAGGCGGGGGGGCGATACGCAGTATTTT. The variable domain in full, with the rest retrieved from reference TRBV2 and TRBJ2-3, is EPEVTQTPSHQVTQMGQEVILRCVPISNHLYFYWYRQILGQKVEFLVSFYNNEISEKSEIFDDQFSVERPDGSNFTLKIRSTKLEDSAMYFCASRRGGDTQYFGPGTRLTVL.

CDR3 nucleotides: TGTGCCAGCAGCTTAGAACGGACAGACGGGACCCAGTACTTC. Encoded protein: CASSLERTDGTQYF. The V call is TRBV7-8, the J call TRBJ2-5; a weak D match, TRBD1 (6 bases). This CDR3 region has 14 residues. Trimming removed 1 base at V and 7 bases at J, with 13 bases between. Germline CDR1 is SGHVS and CDR2 is FQNEAQ.

This clonotype was seen many times. This chain uses TRBV10-3 with TRBJ2-3; possible D gene TRBD1, 5 bases. The CDR3 consists of 14 residues. V lost 0 bases, J lost 4 bases, and 8 bases lay in between. Germline V gene data show CDR1 as ENHRY and CDR2 as SYGVKD. The CDR3 protein is CAISESGLADTQYF. CDR3 DNA sequence: TGTGCCATCAGTGAGTCGGGGCTTGCAGATACGCAGTATTTT.

In this sample, this clonotype turned up many times. This chain uses TRBV9 with TRBJ2-1; D might be TRBD2 (7 bases). Per germline, CDR1 SGDLS and CDR2 YYNGEE. The CDR3 length is 13 residues. Between the trimmed V and J ends, which lost 5 bases and 8 bases, there was a span of 14 bases. The CDR3 sequence: CASRKGGSDEQFF. DNA for the CDR3: TGTGCCAGCAGAAAGGGGGGGAGCGATGAGCAGTTCTTC.